This TCR beta chain was recovered during a study of graft-versus-host responses after intestinal transplantation. Whole-study findings and limits: Patients who carried graft-donor T cell macrochimerism also had high graft-versus-host to host-versus-graft clonal ratios in their allografts.

Clones were read by immunoSEQ multiplex PCR, and TCRdb kept only the in-frame ones, dropping some. The profile shows some 86,000 clones, around nine tenths of them singletons. With respect to this clone: Antigen: not known. An end of the junction does not agree with germline; a read error may underlie this.

The CDR3 consists of 16 residues. Germline V lookup: CDR1 KGHSH, CDR2 LQKENI. This clonotype was obtained from a human donor who received an intestinal transplant. The V and J genes are TRBV18 and TRBJ1-2; D is unclear. Source: unstimulated CD8+ T cells sorted from spleen or lymph node cells, taken before intestinal transplant. The CDR3 reads CASSPPTQEAGYGYIF. DNA for the CDR3: TGTGCCAGCTCTCCACCAACCCAGGAGGCGGGCTATGGCTACATCTTC.